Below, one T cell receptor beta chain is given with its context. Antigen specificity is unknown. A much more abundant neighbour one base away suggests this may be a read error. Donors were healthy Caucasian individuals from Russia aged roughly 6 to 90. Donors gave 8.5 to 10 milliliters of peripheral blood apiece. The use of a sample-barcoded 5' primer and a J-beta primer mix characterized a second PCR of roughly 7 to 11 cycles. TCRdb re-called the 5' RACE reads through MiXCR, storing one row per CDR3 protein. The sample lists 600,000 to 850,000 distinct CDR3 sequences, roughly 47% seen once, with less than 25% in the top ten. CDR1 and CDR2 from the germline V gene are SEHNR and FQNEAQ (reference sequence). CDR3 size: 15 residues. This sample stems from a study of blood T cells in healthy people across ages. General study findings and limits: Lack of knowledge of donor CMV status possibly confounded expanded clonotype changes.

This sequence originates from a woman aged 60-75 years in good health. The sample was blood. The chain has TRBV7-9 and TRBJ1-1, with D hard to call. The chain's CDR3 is CTSSPALGGGTEAFF. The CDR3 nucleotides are TGTACCAGCAGCCCGGCGTTAGGAGGCGGCACTGAAGCTTTCTTT.